This T cell receptor beta chain was identified in a study of cytomegalovirus exposure and HLA in healthy donors. The wider study: Earlier, some 200 million T cells were analyzed, and around 100 million unique TCR beta sequences were found among them. Study-wide results and limits: Researchers reportedly found TCR beta sequences accurately predicted most subjects' HLA-A and HLA-B alleles. Diagnosis of cytomegalovirus status made by the classifier reportedly showed high specificity and sensitivity.

The PCR had 60 Vbeta and 13 Jbeta primers. Here immunoSEQ multiplex PCR was the method, and the copy in TCRdb shows in-frame clones only, minus some. Among approximately 130,000 clones listed, 65% to 85% were seen once. CDR1 and CDR2 (germline): MNHEY, SMNVEV (reference sequence). The CDR3 totals 14 residues. J gave up 5 bases and V 5 bases, and 3 bases lay outside the gene matches. This clone has only a few counts. As yet, its antigen is unknown. The TCR comes from a woman in her 40s in good health and CMV-seropositive. V is TRBV27 and J is TRBJ2-7; 13 bases are shared with TRBD2. What was sequenced was PBMCs. For the CDR3, the DNA is TGTGCCAGCAGTCCCGGGACTAGCGGGAACGAGCAGTACTTC. Amino acids: CASSPGTSGNEQYF.